This T cell receptor beta chain was sequenced in a study of CD8 T cells in ankylosing spondylitis (dated by TCRdb to about 2017). The study in broad terms: T cell receptor beta repertoires were profiled in healthy donors and ankylosing spondylitis patients so that disease-linked TCR variants could be found. The whole study cohort included roughly 110 healthy donors and some 27 ankylosing spondylitis patients. Peripheral blood was sampled, and synovial fluid was also collected from ankylosing spondylitis patients.

What the study reported, not specific to this receptor: The disease-linked clones were reported as significantly enriched in matched synovial fluid samples from ankylosing spondylitis patients. The disease-linked clones had a CD8+ phenotype and were found at relatively low frequencies in peripheral blood. A TCR beta motif made up of several highly homologous amino acid variants appeared to be characteristic of blood from ankylosing spondylitis patients. Some of the motif variants had been reported before in the synovial fluid and blood of reactive arthritis patients, a finding that suggests common disease-initiation mechanisms.

Including the terminal cysteine and phenylalanine, the CDR3 comprises 14 residues. The DNA shown is the 42-base CDR3, in frame from base 1. The germline V gene (reference sequence) supplies CDR1 DFQATT and CDR2 SNEGSKA. Trimming takes 4 bases from V and 1 base from J, and the germline ends sit 13 bases apart. TCRdb shows the sequencer as Illumina HiSeq 2500. Quantitative 5'-RACE with molecular barcodes was the method used to prepare the TCR beta libraries. For the original study's pipeline: To identify disease-linked TCR variants, a new computational method was used, one built on a probabilistic model of VDJ rearrangement. TCRdb applied fastp at Q25 and MiXCR to the public reads, then kept only in-frame beta chains. Each entry is one CDR3 protein sequence, shown with its most common DNA and genes. The V and J calls were determined by TCRdb, not by the authors. The sample table records 250,000 to 350,000 distinct CDR3 sequences; about 20% of these occur just once. The top ten clones comprise 7.8% of the sample.

This clonotype was recorded many times. The clone's antigen remains unknown. Base qualities are missing; no much larger clone stands one base away. Sequenced sample: blood, either unsorted or a sorted T cell fraction (not recorded which). The rearranged chain carries TRBV20-1 and TRBJ1-1; a tentative D call is TRBD1 (5 bases match). The TCR sequence derives from a male donor with ankylosing spondylitis or in good health (not recorded which). The DNA sequence is given as TGCAGTGCTAACGGGGCGGGTTCGAACACTGAAGCTTTCTTT. Translation gives CSANGAGSNTEAFF.